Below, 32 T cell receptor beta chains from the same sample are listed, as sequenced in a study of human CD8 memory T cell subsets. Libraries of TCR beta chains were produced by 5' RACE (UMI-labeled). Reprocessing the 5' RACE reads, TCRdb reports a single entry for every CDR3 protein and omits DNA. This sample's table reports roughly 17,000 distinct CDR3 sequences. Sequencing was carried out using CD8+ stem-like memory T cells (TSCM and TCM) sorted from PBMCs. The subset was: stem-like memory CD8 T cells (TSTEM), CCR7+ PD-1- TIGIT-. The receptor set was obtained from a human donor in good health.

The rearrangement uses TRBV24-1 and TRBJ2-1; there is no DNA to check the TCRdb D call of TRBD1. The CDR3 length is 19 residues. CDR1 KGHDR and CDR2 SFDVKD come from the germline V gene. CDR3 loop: CATSDPKYPGQGGHNEQFF.

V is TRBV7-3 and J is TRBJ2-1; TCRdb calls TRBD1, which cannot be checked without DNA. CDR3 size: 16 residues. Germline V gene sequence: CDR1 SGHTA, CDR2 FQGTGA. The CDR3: CASSFPRDRGYNEQFF.

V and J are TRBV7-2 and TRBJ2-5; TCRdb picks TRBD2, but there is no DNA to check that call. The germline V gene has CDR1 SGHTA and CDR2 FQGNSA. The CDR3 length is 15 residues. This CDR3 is CASSSGRTSRETQYF.

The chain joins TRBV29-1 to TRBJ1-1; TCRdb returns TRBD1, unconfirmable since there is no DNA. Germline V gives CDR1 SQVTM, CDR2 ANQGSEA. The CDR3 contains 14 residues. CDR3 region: CSVVVGGSNTEAFF.

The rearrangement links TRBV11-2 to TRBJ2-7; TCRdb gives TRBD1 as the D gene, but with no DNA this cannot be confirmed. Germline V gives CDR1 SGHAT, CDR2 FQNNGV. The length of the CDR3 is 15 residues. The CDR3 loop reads CASSFLRDNSYEQYF.

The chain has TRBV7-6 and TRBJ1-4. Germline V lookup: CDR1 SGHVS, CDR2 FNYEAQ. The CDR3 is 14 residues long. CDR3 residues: CASSLAGGGEKLFF.

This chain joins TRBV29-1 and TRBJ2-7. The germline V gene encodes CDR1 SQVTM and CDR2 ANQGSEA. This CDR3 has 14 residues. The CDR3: CSVETGRGSYEQYF.

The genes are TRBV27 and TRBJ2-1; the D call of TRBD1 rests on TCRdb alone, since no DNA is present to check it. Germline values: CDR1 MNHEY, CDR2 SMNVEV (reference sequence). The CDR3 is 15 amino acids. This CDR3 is CASSLGETSRDEQFF.

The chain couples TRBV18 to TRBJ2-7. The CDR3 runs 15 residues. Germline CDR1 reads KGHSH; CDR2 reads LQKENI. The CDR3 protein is CASSPQRTEHYEQYF.

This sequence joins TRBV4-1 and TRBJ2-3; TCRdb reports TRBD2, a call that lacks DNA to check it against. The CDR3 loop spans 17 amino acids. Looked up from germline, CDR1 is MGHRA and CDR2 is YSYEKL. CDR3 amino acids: CASSQDPTPASTDTQYF.

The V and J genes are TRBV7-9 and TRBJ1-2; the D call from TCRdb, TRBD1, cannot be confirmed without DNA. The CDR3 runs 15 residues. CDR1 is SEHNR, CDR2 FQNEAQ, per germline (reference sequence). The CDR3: CASSPGQGGASGYTF.

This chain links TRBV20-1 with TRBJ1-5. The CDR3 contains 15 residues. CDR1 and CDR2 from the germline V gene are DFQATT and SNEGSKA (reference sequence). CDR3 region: CSARDLGDGTQPQHF.

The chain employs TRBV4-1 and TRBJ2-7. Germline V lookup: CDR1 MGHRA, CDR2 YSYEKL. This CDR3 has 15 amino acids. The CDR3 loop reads CASSQDAGRSYEQYF.

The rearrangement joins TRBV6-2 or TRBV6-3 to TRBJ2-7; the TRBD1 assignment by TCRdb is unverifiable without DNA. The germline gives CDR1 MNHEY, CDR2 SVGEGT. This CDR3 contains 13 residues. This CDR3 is CASSYGQGGEQYF.

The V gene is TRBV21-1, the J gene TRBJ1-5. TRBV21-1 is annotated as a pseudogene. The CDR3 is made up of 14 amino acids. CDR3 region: CASSNRIPKQPQHF.

CDR3 amino acids: CASSLTADLGTDTQYF. V gene TRBV3-1 combines with J gene TRBJ2-3. Germline CDR1 reads LGHDT; CDR2 reads YNNKEL (reference sequence). This CDR3 is built from 16 residues.

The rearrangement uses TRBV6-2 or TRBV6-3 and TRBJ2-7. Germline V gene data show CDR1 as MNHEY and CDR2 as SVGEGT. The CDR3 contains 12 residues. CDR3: CASSYSRGEQYF.

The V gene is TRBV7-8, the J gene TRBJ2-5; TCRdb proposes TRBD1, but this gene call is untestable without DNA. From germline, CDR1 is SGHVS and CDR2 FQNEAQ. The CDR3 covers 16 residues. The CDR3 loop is CASSRKGDSLLETQYF.

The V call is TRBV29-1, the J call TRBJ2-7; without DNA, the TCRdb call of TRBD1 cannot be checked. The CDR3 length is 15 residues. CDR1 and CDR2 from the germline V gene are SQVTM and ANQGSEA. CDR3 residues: CSVEDRTGSGYEQYF.

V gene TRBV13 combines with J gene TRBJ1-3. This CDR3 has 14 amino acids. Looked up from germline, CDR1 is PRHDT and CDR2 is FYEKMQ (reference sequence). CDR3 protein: CASSLRDSGNTIYF.

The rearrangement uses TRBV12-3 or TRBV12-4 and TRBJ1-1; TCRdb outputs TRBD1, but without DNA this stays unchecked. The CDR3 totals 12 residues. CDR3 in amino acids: CASRSRGTEAFF.

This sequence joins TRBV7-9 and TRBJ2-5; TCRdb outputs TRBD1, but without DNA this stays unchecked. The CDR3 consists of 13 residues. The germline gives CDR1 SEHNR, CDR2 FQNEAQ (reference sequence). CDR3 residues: CASSRDIQETQYF.

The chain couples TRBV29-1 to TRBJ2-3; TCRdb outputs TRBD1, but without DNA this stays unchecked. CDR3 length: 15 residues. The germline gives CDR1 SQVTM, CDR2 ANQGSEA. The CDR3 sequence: CSVEREGVGLATQYF.

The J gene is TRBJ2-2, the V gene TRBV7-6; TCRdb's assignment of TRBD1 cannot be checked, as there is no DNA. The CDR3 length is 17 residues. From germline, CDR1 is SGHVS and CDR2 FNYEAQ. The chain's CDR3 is CASSLTQTGGGTGELFF.

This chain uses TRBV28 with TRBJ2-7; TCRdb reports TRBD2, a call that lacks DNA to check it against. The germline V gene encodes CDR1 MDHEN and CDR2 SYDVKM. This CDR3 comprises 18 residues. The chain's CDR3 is CASSFNLMVAGGPVEQYF.

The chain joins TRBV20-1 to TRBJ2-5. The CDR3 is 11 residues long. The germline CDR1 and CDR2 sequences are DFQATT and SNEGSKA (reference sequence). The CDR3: CSARNAETQYF.

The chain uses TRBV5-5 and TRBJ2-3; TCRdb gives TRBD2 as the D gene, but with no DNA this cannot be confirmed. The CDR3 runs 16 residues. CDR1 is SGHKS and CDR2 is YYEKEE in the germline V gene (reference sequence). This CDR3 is CASSLGAGGPRDTQYF.

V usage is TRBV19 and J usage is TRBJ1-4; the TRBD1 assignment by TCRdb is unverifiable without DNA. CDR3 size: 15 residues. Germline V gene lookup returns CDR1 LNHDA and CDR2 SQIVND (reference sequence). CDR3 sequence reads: CASSTRTEFNEKLFF.

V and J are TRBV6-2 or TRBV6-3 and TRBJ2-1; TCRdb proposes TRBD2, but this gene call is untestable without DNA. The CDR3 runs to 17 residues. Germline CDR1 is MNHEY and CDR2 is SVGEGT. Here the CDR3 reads CASSYQWGLGVYNEQFF.

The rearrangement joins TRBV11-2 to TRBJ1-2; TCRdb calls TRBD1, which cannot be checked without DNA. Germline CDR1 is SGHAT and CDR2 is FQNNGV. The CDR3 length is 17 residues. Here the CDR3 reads CASSSTTGGVKDYGYTF.

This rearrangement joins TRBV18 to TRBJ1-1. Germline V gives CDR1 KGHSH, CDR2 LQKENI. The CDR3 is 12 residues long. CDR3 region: CASSPEGTEAFF.

The CDR3 sequence: CSARVGVGGELFF. This chain joins TRBV20-1 and TRBJ2-2; without DNA, the TCRdb call of TRBD1 cannot be checked. Germline lookup yields CDR1 DFQATT and CDR2 SNEGSKA (reference sequence). The CDR3 extends over 13 amino acids.